The clone carrying this T cell receptor beta chain was seen only a few times. What it recognizes is unknown. With 6 bases removed from V and 2 bases from J, the gap between germline ends came to 19 bases. CDR1 and CDR2 from the germline V gene are MDHEN and SYDVKM. This CDR3 region has 16 residues. These data are taken from a study of tumor-infiltrating lymphocytes in primary liver carcinoma. Overall study: The cohort included men and women aged 30 to 69 years.

Priming with a constant-region primer yielded TCR beta cDNA from roughly 500 ng total RNA. Slightly modified ARM-PCR, run as three nested multiplex PCR rounds, produced the TCR beta libraries. TRBV1-TRBV30 forward and Cbeta reverse primers drove the first two roughly 10-cycle rounds. TCRdb re-analysed the multiplex PCR reads in MiXCR, keeping a single row per CDR3 protein. The sample includes some 100,000 distinct CDR3 sequences, 65% to 75% of them seen just once. Unsorted bulk tissue (about 18-32 mg) underwent RNA and DNA co-extraction. None of the patients had received treatment, and all had chronic HBV infection. More than 85% viable tumor cells made up every tumor sample. Study-level findings and limits: Found in all five tumor regions were only about 8-25% of top clones.

The V call is TRBV28, the J call TRBJ2-5, with a weak D call TRBD2 (5 bases). The receptor was isolated from a woman aged 55-75 years with primary liver carcinoma and hepatitis B virus infection. Sequenced sample: liver tumor tissue from sampling region 2. Subset meaning: tumor region T2, inferior pole. The CDR3 bases are TGTGCCAGCAGCCCGACACTAGTGGGCCAGCAAGAGACCCAGTACTTC. This translates into CASSPTLVGQQETQYF.